This T cell receptor (beta chain) was recorded in a study of monozygotic twins with inflammatory bowel disease. Study-wide points: Diversity of TCRbeta measured by inverse Simpson was lower in IBD patients than in healthy co-twins. Results did not support any single strong IBD-associated signal or clonotype.

UMIs that included a 6-nucleotide sample barcode were added by template switching, which took place during cDNA synthesis. TCRdb re-called the 5' RACE reads and shows each CDR3 protein once, DNA omitted. Recorded for this sample: under 150,000 distinct CDR3 sequences. As to this clonotype: The antigen is not known.

Per germline, CDR1 ENHRY and CDR2 SYGVKD. The CDR3 runs to 15 residues. The sequence derives from a human donor with ulcerative colitis or Crohn's disease, or a healthy co-twin of an affected twin (not recorded which). V is TRBV10-3 and J is TRBJ1-2; lacking DNA, the TRBD1 call made by TCRdb goes unchecked. The sequenced material came from blood. The CDR3 here is CAISESLPGDYGYTF.